This T cell receptor (beta chain) was identified in a study of patients and donors after allogeneic stem cell transplantation. TCRdb re-called the RT-PCR reads with MiXCR, one entry per CDR3 protein. Of some 960,000 distinct CDR3 sequences in the sample, about 20% were seen once. Losses at the gene ends were 6 bases for V and 6 bases for J; bases not matched to a gene: 13. There are 15 residues in the CDR3. J is TRBJ1-2 and V is TRBV12-3 or TRBV12-4, with 7 positions matching TRBD1. Sequencing was done on a sample of blood, either unsorted or a sorted T cell fraction (not recorded which). The TCR comes from a human donor who was either an allogeneic HSCT recipient or a stem cell or donor lymphocyte infusion donor (not recorded which). It is not recorded whose cells these are; they may come from a transplant donor. CDR3 coding DNA: TGTGCCAGCAGGGGTACGCCGACAGGGATGGATGGCTACACCTTC. Its protein product is CASRGTPTGMDGYTF.